This TCR beta chain came from a study of beta chain features in type 1 diabetes. A word on this clone: Other DNA sequences in this sample translate to the same CDR3.

Germline-derived CDR1 and CDR2 are SEHNR and FQNEAQ (reference sequence). This CDR3 has 14 residues. The junction had 6 bases not matched to a gene; V was cut back by 5 bases and J by 8 bases. Expressed TCRB transcripts were sequenced because the isolated RNA had all been reverse transcribed beforehand. Measured with immunoSEQ multiplex PCR; TCRdb has only the in-frame clones, and not every one. The table includes about 180,000 clones, 13% detected once. The rearrangement uses TRBV7-9 and TRBJ1-2, with 12 bases lining up with TRBD1. The sequenced sample consisted of central memory CD4+ T cells from blood. The clonotype comes from a woman between 18 and 30 years old in good health. CDR3: CASSPGQGAGGYTF. The DNA of the CDR3 is TGTGCCAGCAGCCCGGGACAGGGGGCAGGGGGCTACACCTTC.